This is a list of T cell receptor beta chains from one sample in a study of PD-1 blockade in classical Hodgkin lymphoma. The table came from immunoSEQ multiplex PCR; TCRdb's copy has only in-frame clones and leaves some out. The profile shows 45,000 to 55,000 clones, over 75% of them singletons. Material: peripheral blood mononuclear cells (PBMCs), obtained at baseline. These TCRs come from a human donor with classical Hodgkin lymphoma. CDR3s include the opening cysteine and the closing phenylalanine or tryptophan. A D gene is named only where the DNA matches it firmly. A row's size may be missing; if present it is once, few, many or a size class.

v_gene	abundance	len	d_gene	j_gene	CDR3aa	CDR3nt
TRBV2	-	21	TRBD2	TRBJ2-6	CASSDKRLAGGGSAGANVLTF	TGTGCCAGCAGTGATAAAAGACTAGCGGGGGGAGGATCCGCTGGGGCCAACGTCCTGACTTTC
TRBV18	-	15	-	TRBJ2-2	CASSPDGTNTGELFF	TGTGCCAGCTCACCCGACGGAACGAACACCGGGGAGCTGTTTTTT
TRBV7-2	-	11	-	TRBJ2-3	CASSPKDTQYF	TGTGCCAGCAGCCCCAAAGATACGCAGTATTTT
TRBV5-4	-	17	TRBD2	TRBJ2-5	CASSLGASGRPDETQYF	TGTGCCAGCAGCTTGGGGGCTAGCGGGAGACCGGATGAGACCCAGTACTTC
TRBV10-3	once	13	-	TRBJ1-1	CAISEPPGTEAFF	TGTGCCATCAGTGAGCCTCCAGGCACTGAAGCTTTCTTT
TRBV27	-	16	TRBD1	TRBJ1-1	CASRSGTGGARTEAFF	TGTGCCAGCAGATCCGGGACAGGGGGCGCGAGGACTGAAGCTTTCTTT
TRBV7-2	many	15	-	TRBJ2-5	CASSPIGRARETQYF	TGTGCCAGCAGCCCGATCGGGCGGGCCAGGGAGACCCAGTACTTC
TRBV5-6	-	17	-	TRBJ2-3	CASTFYPPGLRADTQYF	TGTGCCAGCACCTTTTACCCCCCAGGGCTCCGGGCAGATACGCAGTATTTT
TRBV4-2	-	13	-	TRBJ1-1	CASSQGKSSEAFF	TGTGCCAGCAGCCAAGGAAAGAGTAGTGAAGCTTTCTTT
TRBV4-1	-	15	TRBD1	TRBJ2-3	CASSTRDRVTDTQYF	TGCGCCAGTTCCACCCGGGACAGGGTGACAGATACGCAGTATTTT
TRBV30	-	12	-	TRBJ2-3	CALGGRGDTQYF	TGTGCCTTAGGGGGGAGAGGGGATACGCAGTATTTT
TRBV6-5	-	15	-	TRBJ1-5	CASSYSKGGDQPQHF	TGTGCCAGCAGTTACTCAAAGGGTGGGGACCAGCCCCAGCATTTT
TRBV7-6	-	18	TRBD1	TRBJ2-2	CASSLSVWTGRDTGELFF	TGTGCCAGCAGCTTATCCGTATGGACAGGGCGGGACACCGGGGAGCTGTTTTTT
TRBV5-6	-	15	-	TRBJ1-6	CASSLWRSYNSPLHF	TGTGCCAGCAGCTTGTGGCGCTCCTATAATTCACCCCTCCACTTT
TRBV7-8	-	17	-	TRBJ1-2	CASSLIEGPLRSDGYTF	TGTGCCAGCAGCTTAATTGAGGGTCCCTTAAGGTCAGATGGCTACACCTTC
TRBV18	-	16	-	TRBJ2-7	CASSPLPGTSSYEQYF	TGTGCCAGCTCACCGCTACCGGGGACGAGCTCCTACGAGCAGTACTTC
TRBV7-8	-	15	-	TRBJ2-5	CASSPIWTNQETQYF	TGTGCCAGCAGCCCGATATGGACTAATCAAGAGACCCAGTACTTC
TRBV11-2	few	15	-	TRBJ1-1	CASSLEPGSGTEAFF	TGTGCCAGCAGCTTAGAACCGGGGTCAGGGACTGAAGCTTTCTTT
TRBV7-2	once	16	TRBD1	TRBJ2-7	CASSTTGTGGSYEQYF	TGTGCCAGCAGCACCACCGGAACAGGGGGCTCCTACGAGCAGTACTTC
TRBV19	-	16	TRBD2	TRBJ2-1	CASSALGGRAHNEQFF	TGTGCCAGTAGTGCCCTTGGCGGGAGGGCCCACAATGAGCAGTTCTTC
TRBV12-5	-	14	TRBD1	TRBJ1-2	CASVQGVTNYGYTF	TGTGCTAGTGTCCAGGGGGTAACTAACTATGGCTACACCTTC
TRBV2	-	14	TRBD1	TRBJ1-1	CASTDRDSPREAFF	TGTGCCAGCACCGACAGGGATTCGCCCCGGGAAGCTTTCTTT
TRBV5-1	-	15	TRBD1	TRBJ2-1	CASSPGTGDYNEQFF	TGCGCCAGCAGCCCCGGGACAGGGGACTACAATGAGCAGTTCTTC
TRBV11-3	-	16	TRBD2	TRBJ2-1	CASSFPGLAGGHEQFF	TGTGCCAGCAGCTTTCCCGGACTAGCGGGAGGCCATGAGCAGTTCTTC
TRBV4-1	-	15	TRBD1	TRBJ1-5	CASSQDRGRNQPQHF	TGCGCCAGCAGCCAAGATAGGGGGCGTAATCAGCCCCAGCATTTT